The rows below give T cell receptor beta chains drawn from one sample of a study of cytomegalovirus exposure and HLA in healthy donors. The table came from immunoSEQ multiplex PCR; TCRdb's copy has only in-frame clones and leaves some out. In the table there are about 90,000 clones, about three quarters of which are singletons. Sequenced input: PBMCs. The receptors come from a woman in her thirties or forties in good health and CMV-seropositive. Each CDR3 is given with its conserved first and last residue. The order of the fields is D gene, clone size, V gene, J gene, CDR3 protein, CDR3 DNA. The D gene is left open where the match is weak. Clone sizes are given selectively: once, few, many, or a class where the clone is expanded.

>.|.|TRBV7-9|TRBJ2-5
CASSLVPVETQYF
TGTGCCAGCAGCTTAGTCCCTGTGGAGACCCAGTACTTC
>.|once|TRBV19|TRBJ2-5
CASSIQGREETQYF
TGTGCCAGTAGTATTCAGGGGCGCGAAGAGACCCAGTACTTC
>.|.|TRBV5-1|TRBJ1-1
CASTLDPTLGRGEAFF
TGCGCCAGCACCCTGGACCCAACTCTTGGGCGGGGTGAAGCTTTCTTT
>.|.|TRBV6-5|TRBJ2-1
CASSRQWNEQFF
TGTGCCAGCAGTAGACAGTGGAATGAGCAGTTCTTC
>TRBD1|.|TRBV30|TRBJ2-7
CAWSTGTGSYEQYF
TGTGCCTGGAGTACCGGGACAGGCTCATACGAGCAGTACTTC
>.|.|TRBV7-2|TRBJ2-7
CASSLALSGPGHEQYF
TGTGCCAGCAGCTTAGCGCTCAGCGGGCCTGGCCACGAGCAGTACTTC
>.|few|TRBV6-5|TRBJ2-7
CASSERSYEQYF
TGTGCCAGCAGTGAACGCAGCTACGAGCAGTACTTC
>TRBD2|.|TRBV19|TRBJ2-3
CASSILAGRGTDTQYF
TGTGCCAGTAGTATCCTAGCGGGGAGGGGCACAGATACGCAGTATTTT
>TRBD2|.|TRBV9|TRBJ2-3
CASSVGLAGTSTDTQYF
TGTGCCAGCAGCGTAGGACTAGCGGGGACTAGCACAGATACGCAGTATTTT
>TRBD2|.|TRBV2|TRBJ2-3
CASSELRGLGGLAGGRGTDTQYF
TGTGCCAGCAGTGAACTCCGCGGACTGGGCGGACTAGCGGGAGGGAGGGGCACAGATACGCAGTATTTT
>TRBD1|few|TRBV15|TRBJ2-2
CATSRETGAGGELFF
TGTGCCACCAGCAGAGAAACAGGGGCCGGCGGGGAGCTGTTTTTT
>TRBD2|.|TRBV7-3|TRBJ2-7
CASSPGGLAGGGDEQYF
TGTGCCAGCAGCCCGGGGGGACTAGCGGGAGGAGGCGACGAGCAGTACTTC
>.|.|TRBV4-1|TRBJ1-6
CASSQDPYSPLHF
TGCGCCAGCAGCCAAGATCCTTATTCCCCCCTCCACTTT
>.|.|TRBV6-1|TRBJ2-6
CASSLTPSGANVLTF
TGTGCCAGCAGTCTTACACCCTCTGGGGCCAACGTCCTGACTTTC
>.|.|TRBV2|TRBJ2-7
CASNSQGPYEQYF
TGTGCCAGCAACTCACAGGGACCCTACGAGCAGTACTTC
>TRBD1|few|TRBV6-5|TRBJ1-1
CASSPLGTGWTEAFF
TGTGCCAGCAGTCCCCTAGGGACAGGGTGGACTGAAGCTTTCTTT
>TRBD2|.|TRBV7-9|TRBJ2-3
CASSFTLAGVADTQYF
TGTGCCAGCAGCTTTACCCTAGCGGGAGTCGCAGATACGCAGTATTTT
>.|few|TRBV5-6|TRBJ1-1
CASSPGPTEAFF
TGTGCCAGCAGTCCAGGGCCCACTGAAGCTTTCTTT
>TRBD2|.|TRBV9|TRBJ2-2
CASSVVEAGVGGELFF
TGTGCCAGCAGCGTAGTGGAGGCGGGGGTTGGCGGGGAGCTGTTTTTT
>TRBD2|once|TRBV10-3|TRBJ2-1
CAISPSGRTQFF
TGTGCCATCAGCCCTAGCGGGAGGACCCAGTTCTTC
>TRBD2|.|TRBV7-2|TRBJ2-7
CASSPGLAGVYEQYF
TGTGCCAGCAGCCCAGGACTAGCGGGAGTTTACGAGCAGTACTTC
>TRBD1|.|TRBV7-3|TRBJ1-2
CASSSPGQAYGYTF
TGTGCCAGCAGCTCACCGGGACAGGCCTATGGCTACACCTTC
>TRBD2|.|TRBV5-4|TRBJ2-1
CASSLGGSSYNEQFF
TGTGCCAGCAGCTTGGGCGGGAGTTCCTACAATGAGCAGTTCTTC
>.|once|TRBV10-3|TRBJ2-4
CAIGDTGSIAKNIQYF
TGTGCCATCGGCGATACAGGGTCGATAGCCAAAAACATTCAGTACTTC
>.|.|TRBV6-5|TRBJ2-3
CASRELGTDTQYF
TGTGCCAGCAGAGAACTGGGCACAGATACGCAGTATTTT
>.|.|TRBV19|TRBJ2-1
CASSMFRSGSSYNEQFF
TGTGCCAGTAGTATGTTCCGGTCCGGGAGCTCCTACAATGAGCAGTTCTTC